One TCR beta chain is described in this entry. The source of the sample is a study of response to subunit inactivated influenza vaccine. Trimming left V 1 base short and J 6 bases short, with 11 bases between. The CDR3 has 14 residues. MiXCR, run by TCRdb on the RT-PCR reads, gives a single entry per CDR3 protein. The table shows approximately 730,000 distinct CDR3 sequences, with 11% to 15% occurring only once. The chain employs TRBV12-3 or TRBV12-4 and TRBJ2-3, with D uncertain. The clonotype originates from a man between 45 and 60 years old who received an inactivated influenza vaccine. The specimen was PBMCs from blood, collected around 14 days before vaccination. CDR3 amino acids: CASSLGLRSDTQYF. The CDR3 DNA is TGTGCCAGCAGTTTAGGGTTGAGGTCTGATACGCAGTATTTT.